This T cell receptor (beta chain) was profiled in a study of response to subunit inactivated influenza vaccine. Points from the study as a whole: Seasonal influenza vaccination, on each occasion, was suggested by the authors to recruit few new T cells.

Remarks on this clonotype: The antigen is not known.

MiXCR, applied by TCRdb to the RT-PCR reads, yields one record per CDR3 protein. The sample lists a few hundred thousand distinct CDR3 sequences; 11% to 15% were seen once. The CDR3 contains 15 residues. The V and J ends lost 6 bases and 2 bases respectively, with 15 bases between them. Germline-derived CDR1 and CDR2 are MNHNS and SASEGT. This sequence joins TRBV6-1 and TRBJ2-3, with a tentative D call TRBD1 (6 bases). The source was PBMCs from blood, collected 11 to 12 days after vaccination. The sequence derives from a man in his fifties who received an inactivated influenza vaccine. CDR3 sequence (DNA): TGTGCCAGCAGCCCCAGGGGTTTTTACACAGATACGCAGTATTTT. It encodes CASSPRGFYTDTQYF.